This passage covers 16 T cell receptor beta chains from one sample sequenced in a study of shared clonotypes between healthy human individuals. Some clones are missing from TCRdb's copy, which holds only in-frame ones; the method was immunoSEQ multiplex PCR. The sample holds about 87,000 clones, roughly 45% seen once. The sample comprised PBMCs. These receptors were obtained from a middle-aged woman in good health. Some clones in this sample may be carry-over from other donors' samples.

This clone was observed a handful of times. The V gene is TRBV5-4, the J gene TRBJ1-5, with 9 bases that match TRBD1. Germline CDR1 and CDR2: SGHNT and YYREEE (reference sequence). Trimming at V came to 2 bases and at J to 3 bases, leaving 6 bases not matched to a gene. This CDR3 contains 16 residues. The CDR3 DNA follows: TGTGCCAGCAGCTTTGGGGGACAGGGTACCAATCAGCCCCAGCATTTT. It encodes CASSFGGQGTNQPQHF.

This clone was recorded a few times. This rearrangement joins TRBV4-1 to TRBJ1-2; TRBD1 agrees at 7 bases. Germline loops: CDR1 MGHRA, CDR2 YSYEKL. Unmatched junction bases numbered 2, after V lost 4 bases and J lost 6 bases. The CDR3 runs 12 residues. CDR3 region: CASSRQGNGYTF. The CDR3 nucleotides are TGCGCCAGCAGCCGACAGGGCAATGGCTACACCTTC.

This clone was counted many times. The chain is built from TRBV10-1 and TRBJ1-1; 9 bases match TRBD1. CDR3 length: 15 residues. Germline V lookup: CDR1 WNHNN, CDR2 SYGVQD (reference sequence). V dropped 5 bases and J dropped 4; count of bases not matched to a gene: 8. CDR3 sequence: CASSLNRGPVTEAFF. The CDR3 DNA sequence: TGCGCCAGCAGTCTGAACAGGGGGCCTGTCACTGAAGCTTTCTTT.

This clone was detected only once. This sequence is one base from a far larger clone and is likely a read error. The J gene is TRBJ2-7, the V gene TRBV18, with 7 bases aligning to TRBD2. V was clipped by 3 bases and J by 4 bases; unmatched bases: 6. The CDR3 is made up of 14 amino acids. CDR1 and CDR2 (germline): KGHSH, LQKENI. The CDR3 here is CASSPSSGIYEQYF. DNA for the CDR3: TGTGCCAGCTCACCCTCTAGCGGTATTTACGAGCAGTACTTC.

This chain links TRBV6-1 with TRBJ2-7; 11 bases match TRBD2. The V gene's germline CDR1 is MNHNS and CDR2 SASEGT. CDR3 length: 14 residues. Trimming removed 7 bases from V and 4 bases from J; junction bases left unmatched: 6. CDR3 DNA: TGTGCCAGCACAGCCGGGACTAGCGGATACGAGCAGTACTTC. Translation gives CASTAGTSGYEQYF.

V and J are TRBV15 and TRBJ1-3; no firm D call. The length of the CDR3 is 17 residues. The V gene's germline CDR1 is LNHNV and CDR2 YYDKDF (reference sequence). The ends were cut back, 3 bases at V and 1 base at J, with 16 bases in the middle. In nucleotides, the CDR3 is TGTGCCACCAGCAGTACCGGGCTCGGAGAGTCTGGAAACACCATATATTTT. Its protein product is CATSSTGLGESGNTIYF.

The gene calls are TRBV7-2 and TRBJ2-1; D may be TRBD2 (6 bases). Germline V gene sequence: CDR1 SGHTA, CDR2 FQGNSA. The CDR3 runs to 13 residues. Trimming left V 11 bases short and J 7 bases short, with 18 bases between. CDR3 residues: CAGGTSPGNEQFF. CDR3 coding DNA: TGTGCCGGAGGGACTTCTCCTGGAAATGAGCAGTTCTTC.

The chain combines TRBV6-6 with TRBJ1-5, with D possibly matching TRBD1 (5 bases). The CDR3 contains 16 residues. Germline lookup yields CDR1 MNHNY and CDR2 SVGAGI (reference sequence). The V gene lost 2 bases and the J gene lost 4 bases, with 15 bases spanning the gap. CDR3 sequence reads: CASSYNPSTANQPQHF. CDR3 DNA sequence: TGTGCCAGCAGTTACAATCCCTCGACAGCTAATCAGCCCCAGCATTTT.

The rearrangement joins TRBV30 to TRBJ1-1, with TRBD1 identical over 8 bases. Trimming cost V 3 bases and J 1 base; bases outside gene matches: 4. Germline CDR1 is GTSNPN and CDR2 is SVGIG (reference sequence). This CDR3 spans 14 amino acids. In DNA, the CDR3 is TGTGCCTGGAGGACAGGGGTGAAGAACACTGAAGCTTTCTTT. Translated, it gives CAWRTGVKNTEAFF.

Remarks on this clone: Given a far larger clone just one base away, this is likely a sequencing read error. The J gene is TRBJ1-4, the V gene TRBV7-9; 11 bases match TRBD1. CDR3 size: 15 residues. Germline V CDR1 and CDR2: SEHNR, FQNEAQ (reference sequence). Written as DNA, the CDR3 is TGTGCCAGCAGCTTAGTGGGACAGGGGGATGAAGAACTGTTTTTT. Translated: CASSLVGQGDEELFF.

This chain connects TRBV7-9 to TRBJ1-1; D might be TRBD1 (5 bases). The germline V gene encodes CDR1 SEHNR and CDR2 FQNEAQ (reference sequence). There are 15 residues in the CDR3. Trimming stripped 0 bases from V and 3 bases from J, with 11 bases between. In DNA, the CDR3 is TGTGCCAGCAGCTTAGCGGCACAGGTAGACACTGAAGCTTTCTTT. Translation gives CASSLAAQVDTEAFF. Looking up the rest from reference TRBV7-9 and TRBJ1-1 gives the full variable domain: DTGVSQNPRHKITKRGQNVTFRCDPISEHNRLYWYRQTLGQGPEFLTYFQNEAQLEKSRLLSDRFSAERPKGSFSTLEIQRTEQGDSAMYLCASSLAAQVDTEAFFGQGTRLTVV.

This chain links TRBV13 with TRBJ2-2, with 7 bases lining up with TRBD1. CDR1 is PRHDT, CDR2 FYEKMQ, per germline (reference sequence). Trimming removed 5 bases from V and 6 bases from J; junction bases left unmatched: 3. The CDR3 is 13 amino acids. The CDR3 region has the DNA TGTGCCAGCAGCCTGACAGGGTCCGGGGAGCTGTTTTTT. It translates to CASSLTGSGELFF.

This sequence joins TRBV30 and TRBJ2-3; D unresolved. Trimming took 1 base from V and 2 from J, leaving 10 bases between them. CDR3 length: 14 amino acids. Germline values: CDR1 GTSNPN, CDR2 SVGIG (reference sequence). The CDR3 DNA follows: TGTGCCTGGAGTGAAACGGTCAACACAGATACGCAGTATTTT. As protein: CAWSETVNTDTQYF.

The chain uses TRBV5-1 and TRBJ2-1, with D tentatively TRBD1 or TRBD2 (5 bases each). Trimming left V 0 bases short and J 5 bases short, with 15 bases between. The CDR3 sequence is 16 residues long. Germline V gene sequence: CDR1 SGHRS, CDR2 YFSETQ. CDR3 sequence reads: CASSLGGTDWDNEQFF. The CDR3 nucleotides are TGCGCCAGCAGCTTGGGTGGGACGGACTGGGACAATGAGCAGTTCTTC.

This clone was observed a few times. CDR3 amino acids: CSVSPVGQGATEAFF. In DNA, the CDR3 is TGCAGCGTTTCCCCCGTGGGACAGGGGGCCACTGAAGCTTTCTTT. The chain combines TRBV29-1 with TRBJ1-1, with 12 bases that match TRBD1. J gave up 4 bases and V 5 bases, and 8 bases lay outside the gene matches. The CDR3 length is 15 residues. Germline-derived CDR1 and CDR2 are SQVTM and ANQGSEA.

This clone occurred a few times. The rearrangement joins TRBV30 to TRBJ2-1, with a weak D call TRBD2 (6 bases). The V end lost 1 base, the J end lost 4 bases, and 17 bases lay between the germline ends. The CDR3 has 16 amino acids. CDR1 and CDR2 (germline): GTSNPN, SVGIG (reference sequence). CDR3 sequence reads: CAWSGGDGLPYNEQFF. The CDR3 DNA sequence: TGTGCCTGGAGTGGGGGGGACGGATTACCTTACAATGAGCAGTTCTTC.